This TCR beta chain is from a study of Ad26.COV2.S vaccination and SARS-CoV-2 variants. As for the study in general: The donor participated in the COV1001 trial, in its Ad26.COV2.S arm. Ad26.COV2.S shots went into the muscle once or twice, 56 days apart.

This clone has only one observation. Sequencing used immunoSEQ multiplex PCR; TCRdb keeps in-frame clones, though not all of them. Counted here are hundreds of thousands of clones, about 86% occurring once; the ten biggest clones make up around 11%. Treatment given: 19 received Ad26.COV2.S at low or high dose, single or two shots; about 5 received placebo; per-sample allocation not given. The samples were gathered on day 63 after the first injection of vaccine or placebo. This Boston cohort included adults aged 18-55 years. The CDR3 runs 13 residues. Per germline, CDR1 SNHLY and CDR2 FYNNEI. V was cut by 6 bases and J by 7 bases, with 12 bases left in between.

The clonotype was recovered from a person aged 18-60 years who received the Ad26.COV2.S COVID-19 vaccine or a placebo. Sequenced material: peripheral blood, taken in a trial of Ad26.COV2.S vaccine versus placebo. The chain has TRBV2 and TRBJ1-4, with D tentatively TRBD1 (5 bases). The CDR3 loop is CASRQSGTEKLFF. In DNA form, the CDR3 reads TGTGCCAGCAGACAGTCAGGGACTGAAAAACTGTTTTTT.